This T cell receptor (beta chain) appears in the sequencing data of a study of Ad26.COV2.S vaccination and SARS-CoV-2 variants. Study background: COV1001, an Ad26.COV2.S trial, supplied this vaccine-arm donor. Each vaccinee took Ad26.COV2.S intramuscularly, once or twice 56 days apart. Overall study findings and caveats: Reported findings describe substantial breadth in spike-specific CD8+ and CD4+ T cell responses following vaccination.

Per the germline V gene, CDR1 is SGHRS and CDR2 is YFSETQ. CDR3 length equals 16 residues. The junction had 5 bases not matched to a gene; V was cut back by 4 bases and J by 2 bases. Comments on this clone: The target antigen is unknown.

Clones were sequenced by immunoSEQ multiplex PCR, and TCRdb holds only the in-frame ones, with some missing. The table shows hundreds of thousands of clones, with around 90% occurring only once. Treatment: 15 to 20 received Ad26.COV2.S at low or high dose, single or two shots; 5 received placebo; per-sample allocation not given. Sampling was done on day 63 after the first vaccine or placebo injection. The receptor's source is a person aged 18-60 years who received the Ad26.COV2.S COVID-19 vaccine or a placebo. V gene TRBV5-1 combines with J gene TRBJ2-3; 12 nucleotides line up with TRBD2. The sequences come from peripheral blood, collected in a trial of Ad26.COV2.S vaccine versus placebo. CDR3 region: CASSVGTSGYTDTQYF. The CDR3 nucleotides are TGCGCCAGCAGCGTTGGGACTAGCGGGTACACAGATACGCAGTATTTT. Full variable domain (missing parts from reference TRBV5-1 and TRBJ2-3): KAGVTQTPRYLIKTRGQQVTLSCSPISGHRSVSWYQQTPGQGLQFLFEYFSETQRNKGNFPGRFSGRQFSNSRSEMNVSTLELGDSALYLCASSVGTSGYTDTQYFGPGTRLTVL.